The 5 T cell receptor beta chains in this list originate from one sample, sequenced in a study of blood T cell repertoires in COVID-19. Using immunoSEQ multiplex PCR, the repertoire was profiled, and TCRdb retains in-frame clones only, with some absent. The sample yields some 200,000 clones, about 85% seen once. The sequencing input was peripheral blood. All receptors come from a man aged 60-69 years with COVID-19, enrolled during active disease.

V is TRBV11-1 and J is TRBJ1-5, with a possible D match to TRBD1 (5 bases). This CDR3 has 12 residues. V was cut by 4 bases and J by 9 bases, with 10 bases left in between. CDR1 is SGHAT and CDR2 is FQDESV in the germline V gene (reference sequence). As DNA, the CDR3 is TGTGCCAGCAGCTATTCGGGGGGGCCCCAGCATTTT. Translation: CASSYSGGPQHF.

The CDR3 loop is CASSLGWGQLGPEETQYF. The CDR3, as DNA: TGTGCCAGCAGTTTAGGCTGGGGGCAGCTAGGCCCCGAGGAGACCCAGTACTTC. The chain uses TRBV27 and TRBJ2-5; tentatively, D is TRBD1 (6 bases). Germline V gene data show CDR1 as MNHEY and CDR2 as SMNVEV (reference sequence). The CDR3 extends over 18 amino acids. Trimming removed 2 bases from V and 5 bases from J, with 24 bases in between.

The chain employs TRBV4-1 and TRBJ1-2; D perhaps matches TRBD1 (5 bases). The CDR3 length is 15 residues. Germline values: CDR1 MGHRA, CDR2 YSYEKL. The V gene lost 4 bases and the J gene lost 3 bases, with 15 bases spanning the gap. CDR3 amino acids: CASSRSGLTDYGYTF. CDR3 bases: TGCGCCAGCAGCCGGTCGGGACTCACAGACTATGGCTACACCTTC.

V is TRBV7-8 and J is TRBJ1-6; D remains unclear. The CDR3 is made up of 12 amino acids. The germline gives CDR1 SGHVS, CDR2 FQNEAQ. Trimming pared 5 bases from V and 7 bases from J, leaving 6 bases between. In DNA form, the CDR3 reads TGTGCCAGCAGCGTCAGAAATTCACCCCTCCACTTT. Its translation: CASSVRNSPLHF.

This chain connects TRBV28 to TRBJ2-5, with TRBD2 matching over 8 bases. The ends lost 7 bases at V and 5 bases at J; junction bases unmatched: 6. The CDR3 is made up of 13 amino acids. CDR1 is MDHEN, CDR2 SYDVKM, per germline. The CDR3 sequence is CASTAGGRETQYF. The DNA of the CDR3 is TGTGCCAGCACCGCGGGGGGCCGGGAGACCCAGTACTTC.